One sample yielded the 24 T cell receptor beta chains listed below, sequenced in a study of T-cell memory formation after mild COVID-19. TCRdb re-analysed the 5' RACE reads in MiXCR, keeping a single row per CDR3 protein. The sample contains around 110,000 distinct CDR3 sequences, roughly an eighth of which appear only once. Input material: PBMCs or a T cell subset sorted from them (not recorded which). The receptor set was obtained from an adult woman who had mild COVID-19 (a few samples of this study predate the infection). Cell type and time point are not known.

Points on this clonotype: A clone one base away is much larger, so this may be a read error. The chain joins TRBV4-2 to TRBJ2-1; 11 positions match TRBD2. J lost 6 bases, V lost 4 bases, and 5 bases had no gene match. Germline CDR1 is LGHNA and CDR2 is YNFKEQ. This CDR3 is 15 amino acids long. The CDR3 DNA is TGTGCCAGCAGCCGAGGACTAGCGGGTGCCAATGAGCAGTTCTTC. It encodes CASSRGLAGANEQFF.

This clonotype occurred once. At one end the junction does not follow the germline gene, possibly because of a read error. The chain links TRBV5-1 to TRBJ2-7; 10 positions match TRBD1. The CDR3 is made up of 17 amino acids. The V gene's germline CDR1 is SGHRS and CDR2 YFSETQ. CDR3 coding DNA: TGCGACAGCAGCTTGGACCCCCCGGGACAGGGGACCTACGAGCAGTACTTC. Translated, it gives CDSSLDPPGQGTYEQYF.

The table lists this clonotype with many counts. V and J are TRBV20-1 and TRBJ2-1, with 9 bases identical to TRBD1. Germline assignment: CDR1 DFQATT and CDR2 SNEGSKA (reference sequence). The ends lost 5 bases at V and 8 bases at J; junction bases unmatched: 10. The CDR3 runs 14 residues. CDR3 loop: CSAGTGTYIDEQFF. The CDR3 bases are TGCAGTGCTGGGACAGGGACTTACATCGATGAGCAGTTCTTC.

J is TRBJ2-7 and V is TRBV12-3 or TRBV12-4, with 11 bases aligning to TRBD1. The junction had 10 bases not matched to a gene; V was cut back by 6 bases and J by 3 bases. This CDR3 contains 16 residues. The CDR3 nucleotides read TGTGCCAGCAGACCCGGACAGGGGGCAAAATTCTACGAGCAGTACTTC. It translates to CASRPGQGAKFYEQYF.

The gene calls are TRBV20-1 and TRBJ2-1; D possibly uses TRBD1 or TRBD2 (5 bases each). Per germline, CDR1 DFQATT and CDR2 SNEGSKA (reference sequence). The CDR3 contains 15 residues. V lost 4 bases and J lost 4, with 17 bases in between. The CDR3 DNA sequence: TGCAGTGCTACCTCTGGGGGATGGGGTTACAATGAGCAGTTCTTC. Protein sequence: CSATSGGWGYNEQFF.

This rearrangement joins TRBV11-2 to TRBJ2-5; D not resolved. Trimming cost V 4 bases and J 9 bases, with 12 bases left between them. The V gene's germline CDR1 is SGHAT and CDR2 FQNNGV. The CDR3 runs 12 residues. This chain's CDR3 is CASSSQEWAQYF. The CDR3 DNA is TGTGCCAGCAGCTCTCAAGAATGGGCCCAGTACTTC.

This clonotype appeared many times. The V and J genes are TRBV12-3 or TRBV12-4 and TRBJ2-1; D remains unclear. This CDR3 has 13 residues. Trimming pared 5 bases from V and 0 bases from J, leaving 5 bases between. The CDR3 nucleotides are TGTGCCAGCAGTCCCGGCTCCTACAATGAGCAGTTCTTC. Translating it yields CASSPGSYNEQFF.

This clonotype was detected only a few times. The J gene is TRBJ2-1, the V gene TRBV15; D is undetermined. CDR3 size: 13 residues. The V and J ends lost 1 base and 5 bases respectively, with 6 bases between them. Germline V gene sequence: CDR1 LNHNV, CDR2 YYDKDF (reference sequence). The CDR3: CATSRVPDNEQFF. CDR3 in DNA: TGTGCCACCAGCAGAGTCCCCGACAATGAGCAGTTCTTC.

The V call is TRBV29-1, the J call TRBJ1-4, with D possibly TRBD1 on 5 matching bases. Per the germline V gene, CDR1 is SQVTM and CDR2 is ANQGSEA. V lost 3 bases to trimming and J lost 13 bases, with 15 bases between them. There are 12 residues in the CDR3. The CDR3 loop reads CSVDGGEGRLFF. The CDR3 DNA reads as TGCAGCGTTGACGGAGGCGAGGGGAGACTGTTTTTT.

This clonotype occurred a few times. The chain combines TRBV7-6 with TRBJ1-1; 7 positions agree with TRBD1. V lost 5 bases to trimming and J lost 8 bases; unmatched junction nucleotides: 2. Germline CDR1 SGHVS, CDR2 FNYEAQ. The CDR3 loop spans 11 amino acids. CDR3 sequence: CASSPGGEAFF. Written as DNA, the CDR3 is TGTGCCAGCAGCCCAGGGGGGGAAGCTTTCTTT.

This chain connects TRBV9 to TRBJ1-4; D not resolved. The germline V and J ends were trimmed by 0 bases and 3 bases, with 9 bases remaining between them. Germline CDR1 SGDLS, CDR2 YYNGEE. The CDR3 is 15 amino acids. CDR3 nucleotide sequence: TGTGCCAGCAGCGTAGAGGGCAGTCCTAATGAAAAACTGTTTTTT. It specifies CASSVEGSPNEKLFF.

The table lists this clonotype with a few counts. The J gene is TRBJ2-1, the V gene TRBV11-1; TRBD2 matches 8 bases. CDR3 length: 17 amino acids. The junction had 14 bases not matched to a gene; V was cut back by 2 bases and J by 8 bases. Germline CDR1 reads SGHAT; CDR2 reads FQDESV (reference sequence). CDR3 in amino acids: CASSLMHRTSSIYEQFF. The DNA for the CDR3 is TGTGCCAGCAGCTTAATGCATAGGACTAGCAGTATTTATGAGCAGTTCTTC.

This CDR3 reads CASSGVVTEAYEQYF. The DNA of the CDR3 is TGTGCCAGTAGTGGCGTTGTGACAGAGGCCTACGAGCAGTACTTC. The rearrangement uses TRBV19 and TRBJ2-7, with D possibly matching TRBD1 (5 bases). Germline loops: CDR1 LNHDA, CDR2 SQIVND (reference sequence). The V and J ends lost 5 bases and 2 bases respectively, with 16 bases between them. This CDR3 is 15 amino acids long. Looking up the rest from reference TRBV19 and TRBJ2-7 gives the full variable domain: DGGITQSPKYLFRKEGQNVTLSCEQNLNHDAMYWYRQDPGQGLRLIYYSQIVNDFQKGDIAEGYSVSREKKESFPLTVTSAQKNPTAFYLCASSGVVTEAYEQYFGPGTRLTVT.

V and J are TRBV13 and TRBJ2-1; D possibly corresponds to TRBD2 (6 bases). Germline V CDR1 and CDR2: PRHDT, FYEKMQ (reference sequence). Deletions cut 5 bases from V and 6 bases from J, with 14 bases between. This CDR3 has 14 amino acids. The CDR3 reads CASSPQEGGNEQFF. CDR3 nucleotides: TGTGCCAGCAGCCCCCAGGAGGGAGGCAATGAGCAGTTCTTC.

As DNA, the CDR3 is TGTGCCATCAGCGGAGAGGGCAGTTTAATCGGGGATACGCAGTATTTT. It yields the protein CAISGEGSLIGDTQYF. The chain has TRBV10-3 and TRBJ2-3; D may be TRBD2 (5 bases). V lost 6 bases and J 6 bases, leaving 22 bases between the germline ends. Per the germline V gene, CDR1 is ENHRY and CDR2 is SYGVKD. The CDR3 is 16 residues long.

CDR3 in DNA: TGTGCCAGCAGCTTAGATCGACACGTGAACACCGGGGAGCTGTTTTTT. This sequence encodes CASSLDRHVNTGELFF. The chain recombines TRBV11-3 with TRBJ2-2; D is uncertain. There are 16 residues in the CDR3. The V end lost 0 bases, the J end lost 1 base, and 9 bases lay between the germline ends. The germline gives CDR1 SGHNT, CDR2 YENEEA.

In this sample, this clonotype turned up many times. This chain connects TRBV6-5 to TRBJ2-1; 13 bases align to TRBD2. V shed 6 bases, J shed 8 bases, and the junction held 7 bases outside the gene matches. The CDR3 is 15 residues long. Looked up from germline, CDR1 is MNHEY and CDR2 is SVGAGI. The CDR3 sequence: CASSPLAGGRDEQFF. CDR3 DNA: TGTGCCAGCAGCCCACTAGCGGGGGGGCGAGATGAGCAGTTCTTC.

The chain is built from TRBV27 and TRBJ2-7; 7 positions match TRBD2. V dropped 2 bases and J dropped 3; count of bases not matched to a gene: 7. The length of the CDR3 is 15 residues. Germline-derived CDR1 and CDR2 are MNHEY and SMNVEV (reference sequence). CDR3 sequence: CASSLGVGGYYEQYF. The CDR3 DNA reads TGTGCCAGCAGTTTAGGGGTCGGGGGGTACTACGAGCAGTACTTC.

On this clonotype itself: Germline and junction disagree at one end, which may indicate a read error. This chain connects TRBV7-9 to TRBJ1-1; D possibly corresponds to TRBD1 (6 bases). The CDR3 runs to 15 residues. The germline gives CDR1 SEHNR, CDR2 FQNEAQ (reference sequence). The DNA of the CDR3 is TGTGCCAGCAGCCCCGGGGGGGGGGCGAACTCTGAAGCTTTCTTT. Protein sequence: CASSPGGGANSEAFF.

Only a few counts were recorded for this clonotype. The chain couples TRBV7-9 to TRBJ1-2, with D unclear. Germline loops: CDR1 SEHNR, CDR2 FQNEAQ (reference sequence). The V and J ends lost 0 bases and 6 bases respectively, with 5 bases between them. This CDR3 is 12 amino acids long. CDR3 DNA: TGTGCCAGCAGCTTAGCTGTTGATGGCTACACCTTC. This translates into CASSLAVDGYTF.

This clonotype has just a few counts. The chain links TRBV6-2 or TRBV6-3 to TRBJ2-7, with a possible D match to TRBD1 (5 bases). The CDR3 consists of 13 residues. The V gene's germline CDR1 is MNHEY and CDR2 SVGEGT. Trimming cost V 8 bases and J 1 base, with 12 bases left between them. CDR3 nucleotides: TGTGCCAGCCGTCAGACAGTATCCTACGAGCAGTACTTC. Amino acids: CASRQTVSYEQYF.

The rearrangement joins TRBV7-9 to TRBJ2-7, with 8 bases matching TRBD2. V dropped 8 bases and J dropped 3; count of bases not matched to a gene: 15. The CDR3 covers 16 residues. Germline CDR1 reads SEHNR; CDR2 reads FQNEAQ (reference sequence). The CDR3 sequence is CASSHPSAGDLYEQYF. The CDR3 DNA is TGTGCCAGCTCCCACCCGTCAGCGGGAGACCTCTACGAGCAGTACTTC. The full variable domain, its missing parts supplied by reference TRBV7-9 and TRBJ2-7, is DTGVSQNPRHKITKRGQNVTFRCDPISEHNRLYWYRQTLGQGPEFLTYFQNEAQLEKSRLLSDRFSAERPKGSFSTLEIQRTEQGDSAMYLCASSHPSAGDLYEQYFGPGTRLTVT.

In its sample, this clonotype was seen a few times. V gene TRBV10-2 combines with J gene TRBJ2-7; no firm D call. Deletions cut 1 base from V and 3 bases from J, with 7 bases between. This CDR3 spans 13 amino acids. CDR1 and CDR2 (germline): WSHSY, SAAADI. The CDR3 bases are TGCGCCAGCAGTGAGTTTGACGACTACGAGCAGTACTTC. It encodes CASSEFDDYEQYF.

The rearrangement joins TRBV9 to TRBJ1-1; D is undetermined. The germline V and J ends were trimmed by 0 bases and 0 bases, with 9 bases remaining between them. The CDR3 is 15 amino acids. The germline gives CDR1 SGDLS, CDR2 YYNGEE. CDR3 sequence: CASSVASGLNTEAFF. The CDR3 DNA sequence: TGTGCCAGCAGCGTAGCGTCAGGCTTGAACACTGAAGCTTTCTTT.